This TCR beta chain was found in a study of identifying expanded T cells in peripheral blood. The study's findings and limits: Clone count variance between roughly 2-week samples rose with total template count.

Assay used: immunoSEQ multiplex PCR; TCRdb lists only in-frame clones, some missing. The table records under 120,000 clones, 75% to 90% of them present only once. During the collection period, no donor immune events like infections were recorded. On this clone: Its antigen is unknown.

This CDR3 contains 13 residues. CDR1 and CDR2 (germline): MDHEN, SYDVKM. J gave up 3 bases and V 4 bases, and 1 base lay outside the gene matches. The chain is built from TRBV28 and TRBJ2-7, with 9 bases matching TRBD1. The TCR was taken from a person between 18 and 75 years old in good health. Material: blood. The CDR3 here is CASSSGQGYEQYF. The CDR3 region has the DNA TGTGCCAGCAGTTCGGGACAGGGCTACGAGCAGTACTTC.